The clone carrying this TCR beta chain has only one observation. As yet, its antigen is unknown. Germline CDR1 and CDR2: SGHVS and FNYEAQ. This CDR3 is 16 amino acids long. Trimming left V 4 bases short and J 2 bases short, with 12 bases between. The table came from immunoSEQ multiplex PCR; TCRdb's copy has only in-frame clones and leaves some out. The sample lists roughly 90,000 clones, roughly 88% seen once, with about 0.3% in the top ten. This sample was included in a study of OX40 agonist ivuxolimab in advanced cancers. Study-level background: Recorded diagnoses for dose-escalation patients were hepatocellular carcinoma, melanoma, renal cell or head and neck cancer. Antecedent anti-PD-1, anti-PD-L1 or anti-CTLA-4 therapy was permissible, with roughly 40% having received some. Study-wide findings and caveats: Partial responders at 0.1-3.0 mg/kg had among the lowest clonal expansion.

This TCR came from an adult with an advanced solid tumor such as melanoma, head and neck, liver or kidney cancer. Sample: CD4+ or CD8+ T cells sorted from blood, taken in a trial of the OX40 agonist ivuxolimab. This chain links TRBV7-6 with TRBJ2-6; D gene ambiguous. The CDR3 loop reads CASSSPYLTGANVLTF. Written as DNA, the CDR3 is TGTGCCAGCAGCTCGCCGTATTTAACTGGGGCCAACGTCCTGACTTTC.